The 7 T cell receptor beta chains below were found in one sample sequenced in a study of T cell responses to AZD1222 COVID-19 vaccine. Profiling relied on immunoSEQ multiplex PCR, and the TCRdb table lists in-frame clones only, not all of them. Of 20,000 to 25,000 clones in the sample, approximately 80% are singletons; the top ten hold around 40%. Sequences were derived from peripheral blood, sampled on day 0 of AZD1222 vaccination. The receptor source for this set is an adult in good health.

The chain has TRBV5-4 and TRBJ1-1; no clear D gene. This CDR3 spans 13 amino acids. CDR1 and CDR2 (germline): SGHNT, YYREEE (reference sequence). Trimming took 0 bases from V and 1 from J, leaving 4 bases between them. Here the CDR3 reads CASSLGENTEAFF. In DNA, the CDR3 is TGTGCCAGCAGCTTGGGGGAGAACACTGAAGCTTTCTTT. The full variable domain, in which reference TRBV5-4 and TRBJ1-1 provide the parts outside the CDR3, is ETGVTQSPTHLIKTRGQQVTLRCSSQSGHNTVSWYQQALGQGPQFIFQYYREEENGRGNFPPRFSGLQFPNYSSELNVNALELDDSALYLCASSLGENTEAFFGQGTRLTVV.

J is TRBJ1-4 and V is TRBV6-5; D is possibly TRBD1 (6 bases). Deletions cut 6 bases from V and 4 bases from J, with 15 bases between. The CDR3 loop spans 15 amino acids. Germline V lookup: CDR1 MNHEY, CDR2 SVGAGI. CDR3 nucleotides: TGTGCCAGCAGCTTTGCGGACAGAGTTAATGAAAAACTGTTTTTT. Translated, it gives CASSFADRVNEKLFF.

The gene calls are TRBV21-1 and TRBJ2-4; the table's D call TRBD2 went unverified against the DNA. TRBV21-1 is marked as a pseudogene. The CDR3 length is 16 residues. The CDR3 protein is CASSTRTREDGDIQYF. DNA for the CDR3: TGTGCCAGCAGCACCAGGACCCGGGAGGACGGAGACATTCAGTACTTC.

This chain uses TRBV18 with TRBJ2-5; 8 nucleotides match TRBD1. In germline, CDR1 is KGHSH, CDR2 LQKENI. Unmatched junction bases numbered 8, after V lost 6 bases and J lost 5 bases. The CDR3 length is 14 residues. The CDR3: CASSTGQGWETQYF. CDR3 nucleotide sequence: TGTGCCAGCTCGACTGGACAGGGCTGGGAGACCCAGTACTTC.

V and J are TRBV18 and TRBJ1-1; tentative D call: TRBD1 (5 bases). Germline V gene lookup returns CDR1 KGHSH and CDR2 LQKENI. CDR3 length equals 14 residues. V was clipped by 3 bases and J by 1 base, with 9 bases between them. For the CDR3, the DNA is TGTGCCAGCTCACCCCTCAGGGAGAACACTGAAGCTTTCTTT. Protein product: CASSPLRENTEAFF.

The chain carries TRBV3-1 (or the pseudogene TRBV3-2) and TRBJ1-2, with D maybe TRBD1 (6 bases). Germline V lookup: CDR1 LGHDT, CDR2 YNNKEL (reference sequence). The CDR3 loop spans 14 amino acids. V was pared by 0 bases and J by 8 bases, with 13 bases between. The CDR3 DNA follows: TGTGCCAGCAGCCAAGAGAGGGGGGTTGAAGGCTACACCTTC. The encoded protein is CASSQERGVEGYTF.

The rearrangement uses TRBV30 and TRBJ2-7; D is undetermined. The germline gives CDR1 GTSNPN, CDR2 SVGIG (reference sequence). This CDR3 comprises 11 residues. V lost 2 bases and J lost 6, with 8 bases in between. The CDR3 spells CAWSHAPEQYF. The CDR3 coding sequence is TGTGCCTGGAGTCACGCACCCGAGCAGTACTTC.